The 15 T cell receptor beta chains in this list originate from one sample, sequenced in a study of cytomegalovirus exposure and HLA in healthy donors. Sequencing was performed with immunoSEQ multiplex PCR; in TCRdb, only in-frame clones are kept and a portion is missing. The sample carries more than 110,000 clones, approximately 87% recorded once. Input material: PBMCs. All receptors come from a man aged 18 to 29 in good health and CMV-seronegative.

This chain uses TRBV6-5 with TRBJ2-7; 9 bases line up with TRBD2. CDR1 MNHEY and CDR2 SVGAGI come from the germline V gene. After removal of 4 bases from V and 5 bases from J, the junction contained 9 bases not matched to a gene. The CDR3 has 15 amino acids. This CDR3 reads CASSSSGTSFHEQYF. In nucleotides, the CDR3 is TGTGCCAGCAGTTCCTCCGGGACTAGCTTCCACGAGCAGTACTTC.

The chain combines TRBV6-6 with TRBJ2-1, with 8 bases fitting TRBD1. The germline V gene has CDR1 MNHNY and CDR2 SVGAGI (reference sequence). The CDR3 loop spans 14 amino acids. The trim removed 2 bases at V and 10 bases at J, leaving 7 bases unmatched. In DNA form, the CDR3 reads TGTGCCAGCAGTTACCTGCAGGGGGCGGGAGAGCAGTTCTTC. It specifies CASSYLQGAGEQFF.

V gene TRBV19 combines with J gene TRBJ1-5, with 8 bases matching TRBD1. Germline V CDR1 and CDR2: LNHDA, SQIVND (reference sequence). Trimming at V came to 4 bases and at J to 2 bases, leaving 13 bases not matched to a gene. The CDR3 is made up of 18 amino acids. CDR3 in amino acids: CASSNPTDRASGNQPQHF. In DNA form, the CDR3 reads TGTGCCAGTAGTAACCCCACGGACAGGGCAAGCGGCAATCAGCCCCAGCATTTT.

V is TRBV19 and J is TRBJ2-2; 8 bases match TRBD2. The CDR3 runs 15 residues. The germline V gene encodes CDR1 LNHDA and CDR2 SQIVND (reference sequence). J gave up 6 bases and V 3 bases, and 6 bases lay outside the gene matches. CDR3 loop: CASSIHGGASGELFF. CDR3 DNA: TGTGCCAGTAGTATTCACGGGGGGGCCTCCGGGGAGCTGTTTTTT.

The rearrangement uses TRBV21-1 and TRBJ2-3; the table gives TRBD1 as D, unverified against the DNA. TRBV21-1 counts as a pseudogene. The CDR3 spans 15 residues. CDR3 in amino acids: CASSKGQGGTDTQYF. The CDR3, as DNA: TGTGCCAGCAGCAAGGGGCAGGGGGGCACAGATACGCAGTATTTT.

This clone was observed once. This rearrangement joins TRBV28 to TRBJ2-5; D may be TRBD1 (5 bases). From germline, CDR1 is MDHEN and CDR2 SYDVKM. V was clipped by 3 bases and J by 4 bases, with 9 bases between them. This CDR3 has 13 amino acids. The CDR3 DNA follows: TGTGCCAGCAGTTTCAGAAGGGGAGAGACCCAGTACTTC. The encoded protein is CASSFRRGETQYF.

The V and J genes are TRBV19 and TRBJ1-4, with D unclear. The length of the CDR3 is 14 residues. CDR1 and CDR2 from the germline V gene are LNHDA and SQIVND (reference sequence). Trimming took 6 bases from V and 7 from J, leaving 15 bases between them. CDR3 nucleotide sequence: TGTGCCAGTAGCCCCTCTGCGGGTTTTGAAAAACTGTTTTTT. It is translated as CASSPSAGFEKLFF.

The gene calls are TRBV29-1 and TRBJ2-3; D remains unclear. Germline V gene data show CDR1 as SQVTM and CDR2 as ANQGSEA. There are 16 residues in the CDR3. V lost 1 base, J lost 1 base, and 15 bases lay in between. CDR3 nucleotides: TGCAGCGTTGAAGGTACGATTAGAACCGGCACAGATACGCAGTATTTT. Protein: CSVEGTIRTGTDTQYF.

This chain connects TRBV4-2 to TRBJ1-2; 9 bases fit TRBD1. CDR3 size: 14 residues. In germline, CDR1 is LGHNA, CDR2 YNFKEQ. V lost 1 base, J lost 5 bases, and 2 bases stayed unmatched. The CDR3: CASSQGDRAYGYTF. The CDR3 nucleotides read TGTGCCAGCAGCCAAGGGGACAGGGCTTATGGCTACACCTTC.

This chain uses TRBV7-2 with TRBJ2-7; D is possibly TRBD1 (6 bases). The V gene lost 5 bases and the J gene lost 7 bases, with 15 bases spanning the gap. Germline CDR1 is SGHTA and CDR2 is FQGNSA. This CDR3 has 13 amino acids. The DNA of the CDR3 is TGTGCCAGCAGCACTGACAGGAATGAAGAGCAGTACTTC. Translating gives CASSTDRNEEQYF.

This clone has only one observation. V is TRBV7-2 and J is TRBJ2-2; TRBD2 aligns across 14 bases. Trimming took 3 bases from V and 3 from J; bases not matched to a gene: 6. Germline lookup yields CDR1 SGHTA and CDR2 FQGNSA. The CDR3 runs to 18 residues. CDR3 sequence: CASSFGLAGGPYTGELFF. CDR3 DNA sequence: TGTGCCAGCAGCTTTGGACTAGCGGGAGGACCTTACACCGGGGAGCTGTTTTTT.

This CDR3 is CASSRVRGGGTEAFF. The CDR3 DNA reads TGCGCCAGCAGCCGAGTCAGGGGAGGGGGAACTGAAGCTTTCTTT. The chain carries TRBV4-1 and TRBJ1-1; TRBD1 might be the D (6 bases). Germline V lookup: CDR1 MGHRA, CDR2 YSYEKL. This CDR3 has 15 amino acids. Trimming removed 4 bases from V and 5 bases from J, with 17 bases in between.

The genes are TRBV4-1 and TRBJ2-1; D is ambiguous. Trimming cost V 0 bases and J 3 bases, with 12 bases left between them. Germline V gene sequence: CDR1 MGHRA, CDR2 YSYEKL. CDR3 length equals 16 residues. The chain's CDR3 is CASSQDLATGYNEQFF. The CDR3 nucleotides are TGCGCCAGCAGCCAAGATCTCGCGACTGGCTACAATGAGCAGTTCTTC.

The chain uses TRBV18 and TRBJ1-1; a weak D match, TRBD1 (6 bases). Looked up from germline, CDR1 is KGHSH and CDR2 is LQKENI. The CDR3 extends over 14 amino acids. Trimming cost V 2 bases and J 1 base, with 8 bases left between them. The CDR3: CASSPGGQNTEAFF. In DNA, the CDR3 is TGTGCCAGCTCACCAGGGGGCCAGAACACTGAAGCTTTCTTT. Based on the CDR3 plus reference TRBV18 and TRBJ1-1, the full variable domain is NAGVMQNPRHLVRRRGQEARLRCSPMKGHSHVYWYRQLPEEGLKFMVYLQKENIIDESGMPKERFSAEFPKEGPSILRIQQVVRGDSAAYFCASSPGGQNTEAFFGQGTRLTVV.

The chain couples TRBV18 to TRBJ1-5; unclear D gene. The length of the CDR3 is 14 residues. The V and J ends lost 2 bases and 8 bases respectively, with 13 bases between them. Germline CDR1 reads KGHSH; CDR2 reads LQKENI. CDR3 in DNA: TGTGCCAGCTCACCAGCTCAAGGCGGGGAGCCCCAGCATTTT. Translation gives CASSPAQGGEPQHF.